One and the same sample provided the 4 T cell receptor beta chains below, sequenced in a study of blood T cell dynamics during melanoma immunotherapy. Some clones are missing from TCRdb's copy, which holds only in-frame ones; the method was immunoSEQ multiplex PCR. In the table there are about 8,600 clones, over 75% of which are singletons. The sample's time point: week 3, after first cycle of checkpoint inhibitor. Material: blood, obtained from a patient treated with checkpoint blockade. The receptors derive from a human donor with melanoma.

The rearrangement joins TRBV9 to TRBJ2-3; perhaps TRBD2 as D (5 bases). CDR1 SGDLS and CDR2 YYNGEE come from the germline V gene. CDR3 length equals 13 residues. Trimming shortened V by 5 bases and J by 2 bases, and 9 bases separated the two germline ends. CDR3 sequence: CASRGRYTDTQYF. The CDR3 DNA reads TGTGCCAGCAGGGGGAGATACACAGATACGCAGTATTTT.

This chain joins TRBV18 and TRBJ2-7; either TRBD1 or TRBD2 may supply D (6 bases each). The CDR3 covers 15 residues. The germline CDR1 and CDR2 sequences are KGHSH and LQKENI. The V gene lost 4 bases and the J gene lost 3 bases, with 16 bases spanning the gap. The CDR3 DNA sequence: TGTGCCAGCTCACTTGGGACGGGGGCCAACTACGAGCAGTACTTC. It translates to CASSLGTGANYEQYF.

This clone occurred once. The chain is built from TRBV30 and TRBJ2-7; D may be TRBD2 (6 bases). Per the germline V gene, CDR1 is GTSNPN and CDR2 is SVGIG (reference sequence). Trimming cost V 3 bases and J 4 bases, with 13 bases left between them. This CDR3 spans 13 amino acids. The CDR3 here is CAWRTRAVYEQYF. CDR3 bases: TGTGCCTGGAGGACTAGGGCTGTTTACGAGCAGTACTTC.

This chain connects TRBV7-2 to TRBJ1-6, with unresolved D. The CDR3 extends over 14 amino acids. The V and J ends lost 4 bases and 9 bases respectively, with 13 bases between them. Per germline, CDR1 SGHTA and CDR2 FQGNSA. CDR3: CASSSQTVGSPLHF. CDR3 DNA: TGTGCCAGCAGCTCCCAAACCGTAGGTTCACCCCTCCACTTT.